This TCR beta chain appears in the sequencing data of a study of blood T cells in healthy people across ages. Comment on this clonotype: Its antigen is undetermined.

The CDR3 covers 13 residues. In germline, CDR1 is SGHVS, CDR2 FQNEAQ. V lost 4 bases, J lost 6 bases, and 12 bases lay in between. General observations from the study: Across samples, TCR beta diversity tracked strongly with naive T cell percentage. In older individuals, TCR beta diversity per million T cells was lower, falling roughly linearly with age.

The second PCR ran roughly 6 to 11 cycles with a sample-barcoded 5' primer and J-beta primers. From the 5' RACE reads, TCRdb called clonotypes with MiXCR, one entry per CDR3 protein. The data contain 870,000 or so distinct CDR3 sequences, around 30% of them singletons. Sequencing was performed on blood. This receptor was taken from a woman of 80 years or more in good health. The chain couples TRBV7-8 to TRBJ1-2, with unresolved D. The CDR3 DNA is TGTGCCAGCAGCTCTCAACTCTGGGATGGCTACACCTTC. This sequence encodes CASSSQLWDGYTF.